This T cell receptor (beta chain) derives from a study of shared clonotypes between healthy human individuals. Across the whole study: In total, the donors were a couple of women and a few men aged 18 to 49.

The ends lost 5 bases at V and 4 bases at J; junction bases unmatched: 8. Germline V lookup: CDR1 SEHNR, CDR2 FQNEAQ (reference sequence). The CDR3 totals 17 residues. Terminally differentiated effector memory CD45RA+ cells were excluded from the naive CD8 cells, which were CD45RO-negative and positively selected for CCR7. Study conclusions and caveats: An anticipated effect of sequencing depth on clonotype sharing among donors was recognized. The sampled material consisted only of blood, and tissue repertoires are likely to differ. The study found lower generation probabilities in non-shared clonotypes than in those shared by all four donors.

Using immunoSEQ multiplex PCR, the repertoire was profiled, and TCRdb retains in-frame clones only, with some absent. Among about 2.1 million clones listed, around 93% were seen once. Turning to this clone: Its antigen remains unknown.

V usage is TRBV7-9 and J usage is TRBJ2-3; 14 positions agree with TRBD2. The sample comprised naive CD8+ T cells from PBMCs. The source of this sequence is a man in his late teens or twenties in good health. Some clones in this sample may be carry-over from other donors' samples. As DNA, the CDR3 is TGTGCCAGCAGCCCACTGACTAGCGGGAGGGTCGCAGATACGCAGTATTTT. This encodes CASSPLTSGRVADTQYF.